This T cell receptor beta chain was identified during a study of cytomegalovirus exposure and HLA in healthy donors. The PCR employed 60 Vbeta primers together with 13 Jbeta primers. Assay: immunoSEQ multiplex PCR; the TCRdb copy retains only in-frame clones and omits some. The sample includes 110,000 or so clones, over 70% of them seen just once. V lost 0 bases to trimming and J lost 4 bases, with 13 bases between them. The germline gives CDR1 SQVTM, CDR2 ANQGSEA. The CDR3 is 15 residues long. The sample was PBMCs. The genes are TRBV29-1 and TRBJ1-3, with a weak D call TRBD1 (5 bases). This TCR was sampled from a woman in her thirties or forties in good health and CMV-seropositive. CDR3 sequence: CSVEDPQGVGNTIYF. In nucleotides, the CDR3 is TGCAGCGTTGAAGATCCTCAGGGCGTCGGAAACACCATATATTTT.